The text below deals with one T cell receptor (beta chain). The antigen is unknown. The data originate from a study of shared clonotypes between healthy human individuals. General observations from the study: Sequencing depth was predicted to influence how clonotypes are shared among donors. Non-shared clonotypes were found to have lower generation probabilities than the clonotypes that were shared by all four of the sorted-subset donors.

The V gene's germline CDR1 is SGHTA and CDR2 FQGNSA. This CDR3 is 16 amino acids long. V was shortened by 3 bases and J by 0 bases, with 12 bases between the two germline ends. Sequencing was performed with immunoSEQ multiplex PCR; in TCRdb, only in-frame clones are kept and a portion is missing. The sample includes about 690,000 clones, 90% seen only once; the top ten take 34%. The rearrangement joins TRBV7-2 to TRBJ2-1; D uncertain. Sequenced sample: memory CD8+ T cells from PBMCs. Subset given: CD45RO+ cells pooled with CCR7-negative TemRA cells. The receptor's source is a young man in good health. Some clones in this sample may be carry-over from other donors' samples. CDR3 nucleotide sequence: TGTGCCAGCAGCTTTTCGACACGGAGCTCCTACAATGAGCAGTTCTTC. This translates into CASSFSTRSSYNEQFF.